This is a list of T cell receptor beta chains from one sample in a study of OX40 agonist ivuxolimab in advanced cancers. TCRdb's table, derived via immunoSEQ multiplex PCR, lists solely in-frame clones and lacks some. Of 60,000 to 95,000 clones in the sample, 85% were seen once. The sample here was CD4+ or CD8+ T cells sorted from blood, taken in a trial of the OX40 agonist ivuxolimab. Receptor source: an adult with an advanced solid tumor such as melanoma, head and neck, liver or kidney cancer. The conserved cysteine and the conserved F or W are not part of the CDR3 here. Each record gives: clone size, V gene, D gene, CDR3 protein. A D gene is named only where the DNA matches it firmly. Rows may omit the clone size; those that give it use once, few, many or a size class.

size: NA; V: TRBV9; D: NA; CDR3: ASSVDQGNTEAF
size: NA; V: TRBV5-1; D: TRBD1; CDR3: ASRTGVGANVLT
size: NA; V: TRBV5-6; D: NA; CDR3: ASNLGMGGSYNEQF
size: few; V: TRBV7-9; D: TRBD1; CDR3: ASSLGDRAYTEAF
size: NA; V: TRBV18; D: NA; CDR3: ASSPGGANKNIQY
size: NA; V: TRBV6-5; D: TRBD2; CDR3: ASSASLLREDIQY
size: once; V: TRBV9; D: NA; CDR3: ASSVADPDWVSPLH
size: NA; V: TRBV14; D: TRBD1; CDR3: ASSQRDRGRFQETQY
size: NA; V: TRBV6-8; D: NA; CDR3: ASSYDRRGYT
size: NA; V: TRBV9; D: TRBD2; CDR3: ASSVVGTSGSYNEQF
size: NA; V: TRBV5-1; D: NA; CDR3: ASSLDGGNEQPQH
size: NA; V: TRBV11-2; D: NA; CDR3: ASSRGQSYNEQF
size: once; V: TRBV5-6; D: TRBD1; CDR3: ASSLRATGWLDSPLH
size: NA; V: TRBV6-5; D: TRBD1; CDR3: ASRQGAGANVLT